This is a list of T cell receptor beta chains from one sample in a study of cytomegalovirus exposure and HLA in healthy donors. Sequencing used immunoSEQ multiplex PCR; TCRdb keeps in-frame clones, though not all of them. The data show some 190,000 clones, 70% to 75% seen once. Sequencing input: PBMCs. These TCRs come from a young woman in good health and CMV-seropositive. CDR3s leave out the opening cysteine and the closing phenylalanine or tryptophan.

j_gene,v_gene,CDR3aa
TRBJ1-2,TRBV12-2,ASRLGGGYGYT
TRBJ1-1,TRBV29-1,SGIPVGGNTEAF
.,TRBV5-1,ASSSGLAGYEQY
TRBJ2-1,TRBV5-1,ASSSLGSSGISSNEQF
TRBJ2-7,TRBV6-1,ASSGRLAGVAEQY
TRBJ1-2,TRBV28,ASSTQTGHYGYT
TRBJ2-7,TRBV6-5,ASQQRDAYEQY
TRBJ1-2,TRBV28,ASSRGTDYGYT
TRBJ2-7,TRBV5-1,ASSLDPRSGRGYEQY
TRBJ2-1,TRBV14,ASSQASGRYYNEQF
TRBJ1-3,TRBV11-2,ASSLDPLSGNTIY
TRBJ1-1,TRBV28,ASSLRTVRREAF
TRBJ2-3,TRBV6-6,ATQTSRIGADTQY
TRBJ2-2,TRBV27,ASRRTGGSTGELF
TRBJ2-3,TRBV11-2,ASSLVAGGPLDTQY
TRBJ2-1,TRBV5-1,ASSLAIGQGANEQF
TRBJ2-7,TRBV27,ASSQGTSYEQY
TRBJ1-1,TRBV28,ASRGTTTGNTEAF
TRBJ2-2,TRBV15,ATSIPGLYTGELF
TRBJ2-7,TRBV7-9,ASSLRGSHYEQY
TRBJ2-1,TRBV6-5,ASRRPGQGNEQF
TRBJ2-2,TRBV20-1,SAGPAGELF
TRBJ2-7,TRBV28,ASSPPGGMGGAYEQY
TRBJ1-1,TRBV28,ASSLPGTGGTEAF
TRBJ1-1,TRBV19,ASSTYSPEAF